The clone carrying this T cell receptor beta chain was seen at least ten times. Its antigen is unknown. This entry is derived from a study of neurological immune-mediated disorders. General observations from the study: Sharing of CDR3 amino acid sequences among expanded clones across subjects was absent, suggesting private repertoires in all groups. In HTLV-1-associated myelopathy, TCR clonal expansion was greatest, whereas multiple sclerosis had the least, falling below healthy controls. A possible signature appeared as one related-CDR3 cluster, in which phylogenetic grouping placed the repertoires of 18 of 34 multiple sclerosis patients.

The authors produced cDNA by 5'RACE using 10-nucleotide random UMIs. TCRdb reprocessed the 5' RACE reads via MiXCR and lists one record per CDR3 protein. The sample carries tens of thousands of distinct CDR3 sequences, about 2.5% recorded once. The CDR3 length is 15 residues. The germline gives CDR1 DFQATT, CDR2 SNEGSKA (reference sequence). The germline V and J ends were trimmed by 2 bases and 2 bases, with 14 bases remaining between them. The chain employs TRBV20-1 and TRBJ2-3; D could derive from TRBD1 or TRBD2 (5 bases each). The TCR comes from a woman under 40 with multiple sclerosis. Sequencing was done on a sample of PBMCs. The CDR3 DNA follows: TGCAGTGCTAGAAATCTCGAGGGACCCACAGATACGCAGTATTTT. It yields the protein CSARNLEGPTDTQYF.